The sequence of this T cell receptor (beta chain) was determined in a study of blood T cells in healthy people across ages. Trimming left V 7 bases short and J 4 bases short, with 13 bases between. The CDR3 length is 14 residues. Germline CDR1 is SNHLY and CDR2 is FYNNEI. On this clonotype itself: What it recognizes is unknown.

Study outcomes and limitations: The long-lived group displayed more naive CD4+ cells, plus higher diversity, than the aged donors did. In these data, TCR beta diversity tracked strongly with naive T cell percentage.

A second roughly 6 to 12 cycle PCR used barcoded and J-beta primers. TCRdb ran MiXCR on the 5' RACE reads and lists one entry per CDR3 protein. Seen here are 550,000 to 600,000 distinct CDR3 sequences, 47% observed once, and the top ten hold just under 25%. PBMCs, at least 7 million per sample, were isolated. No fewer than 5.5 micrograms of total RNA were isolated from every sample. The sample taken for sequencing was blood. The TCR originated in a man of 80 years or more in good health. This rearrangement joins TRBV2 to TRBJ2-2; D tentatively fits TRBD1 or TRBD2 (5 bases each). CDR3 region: CASKIGASTGELFF. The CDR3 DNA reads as TGTGCCAGCAAAATCGGGGCGAGCACCGGGGAGCTGTTTTTT.